This T cell receptor (beta chain) emerged from a study of shared clonotypes between healthy human individuals. Measured with immunoSEQ multiplex PCR; TCRdb has only the in-frame clones, and not every one. This sample has about 490,000 clones; about 79% occur once, and the top ten carry roughly 13%. The sample comprised PBMCs. The receptor was derived from a woman between 40 and 55 years old in good health. Some clones in this sample may be carry-over from other donors' samples.

CDR3 nucleotide sequence: TGTGCCAGCAGCAAAGGTCTCTGGACAGGGCCACGAGAGGTGAACACTGAAGCTTTCTTT. Encoded protein: CASSKGLWTGPREVNTEAFF. The chain recombines TRBV21-1 with TRBJ1-1; no DNA check was done on the table's D call, TRBD1. TRBV21-1 is a pseudogene. The CDR3 has 20 amino acids.